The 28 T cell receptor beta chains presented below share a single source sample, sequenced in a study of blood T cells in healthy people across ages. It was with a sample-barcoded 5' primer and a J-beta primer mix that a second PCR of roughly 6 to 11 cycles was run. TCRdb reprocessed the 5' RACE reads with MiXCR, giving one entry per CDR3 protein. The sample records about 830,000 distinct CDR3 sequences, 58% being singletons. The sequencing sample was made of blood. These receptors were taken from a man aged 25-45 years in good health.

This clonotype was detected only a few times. The CDR3 DNA is TGCGCCAGCAGCCCAGACAGGGGGACTAAACTTTTCTATGGCTACACCTTC. As protein: CASSPDRGTKLFYGYTF. The gene calls are TRBV5-1 and TRBJ1-2, with 9 nucleotides matching TRBD1. This CDR3 is built from 17 residues. Germline V gene data show CDR1 as SGHRS and CDR2 as YFSETQ. Trimming removed 4 bases from V and 4 bases from J; junction bases left unmatched: 14.

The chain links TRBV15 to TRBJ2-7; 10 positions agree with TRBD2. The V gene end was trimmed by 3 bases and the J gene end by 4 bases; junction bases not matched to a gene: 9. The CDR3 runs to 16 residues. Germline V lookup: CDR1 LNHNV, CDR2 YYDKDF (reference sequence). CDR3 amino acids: CATSRLLAGVVYEQYF. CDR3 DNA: TGTGCCACCAGCAGGCTTCTAGCGGGGGTCGTGTACGAGCAGTACTTC. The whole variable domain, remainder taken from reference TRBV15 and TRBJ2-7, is DAMVIQNPRYQVTQFGKPVTLSCSQTLNHNVMYWYQQKSSQAPKLLFHYYDKDFNNEADTPDNFQSRRPNTSFCFLDIRSPGLGDTAMYLCATSRLLAGVVYEQYFGPGTRLTVT.

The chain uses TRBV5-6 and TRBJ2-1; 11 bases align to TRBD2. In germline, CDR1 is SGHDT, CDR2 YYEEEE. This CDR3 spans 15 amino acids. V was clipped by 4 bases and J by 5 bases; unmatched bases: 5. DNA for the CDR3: TGTGCCAGCAGCCCCACTAGCGGGAGTCACAATGAGCAGTTCTTC. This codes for CASSPTSGSHNEQFF.

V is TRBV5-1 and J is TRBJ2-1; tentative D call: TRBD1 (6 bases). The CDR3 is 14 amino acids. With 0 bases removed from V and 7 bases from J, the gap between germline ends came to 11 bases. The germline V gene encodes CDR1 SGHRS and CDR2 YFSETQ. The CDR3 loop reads CASSLGDIGNEQFF. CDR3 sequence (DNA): TGCGCCAGCAGCTTGGGGGACATCGGGAATGAGCAGTTCTTC.

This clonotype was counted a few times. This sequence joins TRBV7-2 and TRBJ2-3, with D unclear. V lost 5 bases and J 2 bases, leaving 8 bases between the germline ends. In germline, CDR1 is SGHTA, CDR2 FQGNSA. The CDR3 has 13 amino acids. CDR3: CASSRSSTDTQYF. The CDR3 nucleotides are TGTGCCAGCAGCCGCTCCTCCACAGATACGCAGTATTTT.

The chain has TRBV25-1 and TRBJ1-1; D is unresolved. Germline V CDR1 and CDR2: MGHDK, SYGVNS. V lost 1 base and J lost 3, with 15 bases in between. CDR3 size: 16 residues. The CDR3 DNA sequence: TGTGCCAGCAGTGAATTGACACCGTTACCTGACACTGAAGCTTTCTTT. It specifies CASSELTPLPDTEAFF. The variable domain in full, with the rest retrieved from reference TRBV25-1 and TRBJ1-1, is EADIYQTPRYLVIGTGKKITLECSQTMGHDKMYWYQQDPGMELHLIHYSYGVNSTEKGDLSSESTVSRIRTEHFPLTLESARPSHTSQYLCASSELTPLPDTEAFFGQGTRLTVV.

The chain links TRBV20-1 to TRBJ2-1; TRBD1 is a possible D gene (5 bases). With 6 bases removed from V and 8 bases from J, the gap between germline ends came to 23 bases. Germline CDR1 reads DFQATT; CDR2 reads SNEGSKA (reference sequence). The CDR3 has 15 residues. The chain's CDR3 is CSAAPRTGPRDEQFF. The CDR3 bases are TGCAGTGCCGCCCCCCGGACCGGCCCCAGGGATGAGCAGTTCTTC.

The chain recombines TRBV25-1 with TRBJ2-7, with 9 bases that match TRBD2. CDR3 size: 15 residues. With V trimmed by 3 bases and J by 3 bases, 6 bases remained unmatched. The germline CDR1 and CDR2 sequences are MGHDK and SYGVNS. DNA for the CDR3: TGTGCCAGCAGTGATGCGCGGGAGGGGGACTACGAGCAGTACTTC. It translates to CASSDAREGDYEQYF.

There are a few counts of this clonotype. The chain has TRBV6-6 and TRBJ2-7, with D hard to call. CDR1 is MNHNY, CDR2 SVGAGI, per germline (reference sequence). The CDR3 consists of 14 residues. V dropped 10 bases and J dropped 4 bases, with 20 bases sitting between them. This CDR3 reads CATPASGEVYEQYF. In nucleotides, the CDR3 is TGTGCCACCCCAGCGAGTGGGGAAGTGTACGAGCAGTACTTC.

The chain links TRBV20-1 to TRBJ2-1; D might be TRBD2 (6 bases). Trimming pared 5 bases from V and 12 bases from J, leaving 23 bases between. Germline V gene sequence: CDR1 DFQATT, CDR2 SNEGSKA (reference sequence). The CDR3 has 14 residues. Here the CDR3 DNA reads TGCAGTGCTTCCGACGGCCGGACCCCCGGGGGGCAGTTCTTC. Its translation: CSASDGRTPGGQFF.

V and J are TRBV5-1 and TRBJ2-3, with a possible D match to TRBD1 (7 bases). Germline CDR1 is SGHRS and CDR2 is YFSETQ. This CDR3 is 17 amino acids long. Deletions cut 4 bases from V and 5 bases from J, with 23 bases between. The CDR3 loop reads CASSRGGRNLGGDTQYF. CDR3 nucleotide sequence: TGCGCCAGCAGCCGAGGGGGCCGTAATTTGGGGGGAGATACGCAGTATTTT.

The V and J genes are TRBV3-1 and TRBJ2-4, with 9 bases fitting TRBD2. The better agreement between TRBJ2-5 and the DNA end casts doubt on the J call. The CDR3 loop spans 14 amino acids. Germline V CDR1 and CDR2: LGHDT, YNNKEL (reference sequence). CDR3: CASSPVAGEETQYF. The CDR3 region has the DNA TGTGCCAGCAGCCCCGTAGCGGGGGAAGAGACCCAGTACTTC.

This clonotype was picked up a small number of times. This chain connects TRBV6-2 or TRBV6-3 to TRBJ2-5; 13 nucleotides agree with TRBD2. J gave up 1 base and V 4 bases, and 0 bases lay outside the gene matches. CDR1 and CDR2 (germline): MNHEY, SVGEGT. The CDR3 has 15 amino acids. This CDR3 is CASSWTSGSQETQYF. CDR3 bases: TGTGCCAGCAGTTGGACTAGCGGGAGCCAAGAGACCCAGTACTTC.

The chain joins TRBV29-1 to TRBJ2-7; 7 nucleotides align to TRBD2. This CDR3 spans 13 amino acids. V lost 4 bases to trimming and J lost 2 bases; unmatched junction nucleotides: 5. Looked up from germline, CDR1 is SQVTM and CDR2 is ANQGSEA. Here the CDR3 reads CSVGGSLTYEQYF. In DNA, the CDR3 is TGCAGCGTTGGCGGGAGTCTAACCTACGAGCAGTACTTC.

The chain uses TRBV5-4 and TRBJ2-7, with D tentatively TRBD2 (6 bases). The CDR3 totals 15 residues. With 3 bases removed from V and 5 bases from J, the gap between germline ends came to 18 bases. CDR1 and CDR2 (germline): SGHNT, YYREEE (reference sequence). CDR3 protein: CASSSDGSMWDEQYF. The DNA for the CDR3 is TGTGCCAGCAGCTCTGACGGGAGCATGTGGGACGAGCAGTACTTC.

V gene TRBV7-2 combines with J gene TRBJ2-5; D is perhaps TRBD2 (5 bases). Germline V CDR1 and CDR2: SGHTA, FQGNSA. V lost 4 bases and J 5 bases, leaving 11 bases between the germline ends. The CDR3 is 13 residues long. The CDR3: CASSSRRSETQYF. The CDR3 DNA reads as TGTGCCAGCAGCTCACGGAGGTCGGAGACCCAGTACTTC.

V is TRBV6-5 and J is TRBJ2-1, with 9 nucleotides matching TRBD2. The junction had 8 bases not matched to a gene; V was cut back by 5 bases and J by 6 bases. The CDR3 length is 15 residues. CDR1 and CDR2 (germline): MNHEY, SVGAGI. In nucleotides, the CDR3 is TGTGCCAGCAGTCCCGTGACTAGCGGAGCCAATGAGCAGTTCTTC. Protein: CASSPVTSGANEQFF.

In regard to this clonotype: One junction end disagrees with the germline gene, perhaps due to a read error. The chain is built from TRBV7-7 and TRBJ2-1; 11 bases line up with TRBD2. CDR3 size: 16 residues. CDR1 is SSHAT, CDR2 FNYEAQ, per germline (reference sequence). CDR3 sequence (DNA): TGTGCTAGCAGCTCCCGGCCTCCACTAGCGGGAGAGACCCAGTTCTTC. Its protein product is CASSSRPPLAGETQFF.

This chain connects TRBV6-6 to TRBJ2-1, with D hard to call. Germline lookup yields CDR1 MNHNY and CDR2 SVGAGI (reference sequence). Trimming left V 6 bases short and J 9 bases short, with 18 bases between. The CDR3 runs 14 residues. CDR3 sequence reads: CASRKPGDLPEQFF. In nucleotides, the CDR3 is TGTGCCAGCAGAAAGCCAGGTGATCTCCCTGAGCAGTTCTTC.

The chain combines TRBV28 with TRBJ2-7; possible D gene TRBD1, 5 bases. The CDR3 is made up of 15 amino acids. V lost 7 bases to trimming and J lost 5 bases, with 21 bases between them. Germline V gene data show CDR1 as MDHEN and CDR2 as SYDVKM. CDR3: CASTPQARALHEQYF. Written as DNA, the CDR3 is TGTGCCAGCACCCCGCAGGCCAGGGCCCTCCACGAGCAGTACTTC. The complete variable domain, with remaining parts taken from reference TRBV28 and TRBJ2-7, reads DVKVTQSSRYLVKRTGEKVFLECVQDMDHENMFWYRQDPGLGLRLIYFSYDVKMKEKGDIPEGYSVSREKKERFSLILESASTNQTSMYLCASTPQARALHEQYFGPGTRLTVT.

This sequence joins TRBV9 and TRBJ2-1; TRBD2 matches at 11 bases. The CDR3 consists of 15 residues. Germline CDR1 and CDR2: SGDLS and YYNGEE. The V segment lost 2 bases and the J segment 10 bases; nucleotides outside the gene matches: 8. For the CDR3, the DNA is TGTGCCAGCAGCGTTAGCGGGGGGGAGGGCGGAGAGCAGTTCTTC. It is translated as CASSVSGGEGGEQFF.

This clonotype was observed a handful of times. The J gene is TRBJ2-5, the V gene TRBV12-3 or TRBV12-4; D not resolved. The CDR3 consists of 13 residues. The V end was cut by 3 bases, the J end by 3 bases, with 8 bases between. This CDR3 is CASSFIAEETQYF. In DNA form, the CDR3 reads TGTGCCAGCAGTTTCATTGCGGAAGAGACCCAGTACTTC.

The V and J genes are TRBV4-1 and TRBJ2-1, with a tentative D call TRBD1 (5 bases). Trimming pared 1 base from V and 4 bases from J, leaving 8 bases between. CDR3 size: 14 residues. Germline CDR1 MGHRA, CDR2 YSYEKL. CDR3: CASSQVTEYNEQFF. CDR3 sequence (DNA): TGCGCCAGCAGCCAAGTGACAGAATACAATGAGCAGTTCTTC.

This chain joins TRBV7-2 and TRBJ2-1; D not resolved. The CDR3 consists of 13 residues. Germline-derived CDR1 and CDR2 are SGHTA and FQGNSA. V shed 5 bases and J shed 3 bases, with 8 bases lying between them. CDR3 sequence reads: CASSRMGYNEQFF. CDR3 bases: TGTGCCAGCAGCCGAATGGGCTACAATGAGCAGTTCTTC.

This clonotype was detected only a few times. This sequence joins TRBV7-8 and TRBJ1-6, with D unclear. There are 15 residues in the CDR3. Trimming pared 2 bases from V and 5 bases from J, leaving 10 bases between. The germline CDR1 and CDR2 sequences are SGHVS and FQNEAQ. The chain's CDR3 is CASSLRGDNNSPLHF. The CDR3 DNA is TGTGCCAGCAGCTTACGTGGAGATAATAATTCACCCCTCCACTTT.

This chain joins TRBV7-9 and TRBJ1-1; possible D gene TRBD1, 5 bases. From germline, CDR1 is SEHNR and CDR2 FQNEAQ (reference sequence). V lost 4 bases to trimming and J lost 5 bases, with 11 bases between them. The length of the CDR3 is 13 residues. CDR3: CASSYPGKTEAFF. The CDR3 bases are TGTGCCAGCAGCTATCCAGGGAAGACTGAAGCTTTCTTT.

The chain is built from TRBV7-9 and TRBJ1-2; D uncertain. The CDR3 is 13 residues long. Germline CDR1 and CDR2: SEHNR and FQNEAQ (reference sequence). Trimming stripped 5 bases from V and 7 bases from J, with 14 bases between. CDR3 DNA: TGTGCCAGCAGCACCTCAACTTTCTCTGGCTACACCTTC. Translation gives CASSTSTFSGYTF. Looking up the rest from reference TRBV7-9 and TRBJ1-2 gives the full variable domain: DTGVSQNPRHKITKRGQNVTFRCDPISEHNRLYWYRQTLGQGPEFLTYFQNEAQLEKSRLLSDRFSAERPKGSFSTLEIQRTEQGDSAMYLCASSTSTFSGYTFGSGTRLTVV.

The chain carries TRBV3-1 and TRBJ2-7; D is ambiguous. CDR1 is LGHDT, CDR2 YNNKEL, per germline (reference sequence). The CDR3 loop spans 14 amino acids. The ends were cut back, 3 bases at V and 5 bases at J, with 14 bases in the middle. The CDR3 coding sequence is TGTGCCAGCAGCCAGGAGAGTAACCAAGACGAGCAGTACTTC. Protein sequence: CASSQESNQDEQYF.